The entry below describes one TCR beta chain. The record originates from a study of technical replicates of blood from a handful of donors. With V trimmed by 5 bases and J by 2 bases, 9 bases remained unmatched. The CDR3 contains 16 residues. The germline V gene has CDR1 MNHEY and CDR2 SMNVEV (reference sequence). The protocol was immunoSEQ multiplex PCR, while the TCRdb copy is restricted to in-frame clones and leaves out a portion. Seen here are some 89,000 clones, about 95% observed once, and the top ten hold around 0.33%. The chain couples TRBV27 to TRBJ2-3; 8 nucleotides agree with TRBD1. This receptor was identified in a human donor in good health. The material sequenced was T cells isolated from PBMCs. The CDR3 nucleotides read TGTGCCAGCAGTCCCCAGGGGGCCTGGCTCACAGATACGCAGTATTTT. Its translation: CASSPQGAWLTDTQYF.